What follows are 31 T cell receptor beta chains derived from one specimen sequenced in a study of blood T cell repertoires in COVID-19. Assay: immunoSEQ multiplex PCR; the TCRdb copy retains only in-frame clones and omits some. Among approximately 150,000 clones listed, around 84% were seen once. The sequenced sample consisted of PBMCs or T cells enriched from blood (not recorded which). Receptors were obtained from a man aged 50-59 years who had recovered from COVID-19.

The V gene is TRBV28, the J gene TRBJ2-7; 7 nucleotides line up with TRBD1. Germline V gene data show CDR1 as MDHEN and CDR2 as SYDVKM. The CDR3 runs 12 residues. V was clipped by 5 bases and J by 4 bases; unmatched bases: 2. CDR3 DNA sequence: TGTGCCAGCAGTCTGGGACAGTACGAGCAGTACTTC. Its translation: CASSLGQYEQYF.

The J gene is TRBJ1-6, the V gene TRBV4-1, with 11 nucleotides matching TRBD1. J lost 10 bases, V lost 4 bases, and 3 bases had no gene match. CDR1 and CDR2 (germline): MGHRA, YSYEKL. The CDR3 runs 14 residues. DNA of the CDR3: TGCGCCAGCAGCCCGGGACAGGGGGGATCACCCCTCCACTTT. As protein: CASSPGQGGSPLHF.

The V call is TRBV6-6, the J call TRBJ2-7; 11 nucleotides line up with TRBD2. The J segment lost 4 bases and the V segment lost 0 bases, leaving 2 bases of the junction unmatched. Germline CDR1 is MNHNY and CDR2 is SVGAGI (reference sequence). The CDR3 totals 15 residues. The DNA of the CDR3 is TGTGCCAGCAGTTACTCGACTAGCGGGATATACGAGCAGTACTTC. Its protein is CASSYSTSGIYEQYF.

The rearrangement uses TRBV19 and TRBJ2-2; 12 bases fit TRBD2. The CDR3 loop spans 15 amino acids. The germline V gene has CDR1 LNHDA and CDR2 SQIVND (reference sequence). The V gene end was trimmed by 6 bases and the J gene end by 8 bases; junction bases not matched to a gene: 7. For the CDR3, the DNA is TGTGCCAGTAGCCAAGCGACTAGCGGGGGTGGGGAGCTGTTTTTT. Translating it yields CASSQATSGGGELFF. Looking up the rest from reference TRBV19 and TRBJ2-2 gives the full variable domain: DGGITQSPKYLFRKEGQNVTLSCEQNLNHDAMYWYRQDPGQGLRLIYYSQIVNDFQKGDIAEGYSVSREKKESFPLTVTSAQKNPTAFYLCASSQATSGGGELFFGEGSRLTVL.

There are a few counts of this clone. The rearrangement links TRBV5-1 to TRBJ1-1; D is uncertain. The CDR3 covers 16 residues. The V gene's germline CDR1 is SGHRS and CDR2 YFSETQ. Trimming cost V 2 bases and J 6 bases, with 20 bases left between them. The CDR3 region is CASSFLGEGVKAEAFF. In nucleotides, the CDR3 is TGCGCCAGCAGCTTTCTTGGGGAGGGTGTGAAAGCTGAAGCTTTCTTT. Combining the CDR3 with reference TRBV5-1 and TRBJ1-1 gives the whole variable domain KAGVTQTPRYLIKTRGQQVTLSCSPISGHRSVSWYQQTPGQGLQFLFEYFSETQRNKGNFPGRFSGRQFSNSRSEMNVSTLELGDSALYLCASSFLGEGVKAEAFFGQGTRLTVV.

V usage is TRBV9 and J usage is TRBJ2-2; a weak D match, TRBD1 (6 bases). There are 18 residues in the CDR3. CDR1 SGDLS and CDR2 YYNGEE come from the germline V gene. V was pared by 2 bases and J by 2 bases, with 19 bases between. The CDR3: CASSVRPRWDTNTGELFF. As DNA, the CDR3 is TGTGCCAGCAGCGTTCGACCGAGGTGGGACACAAACACCGGGGAGCTGTTTTTT.

This clone is medium-sized (0.01 to 0.1%). Other DNA sequences in this specimen translate into the identical CDR3. The chain employs TRBV5-6 and TRBJ2-2; a possible D gene is TRBD1 (6 bases). Trimming cost V 2 bases and J 3 bases, with 11 bases left between them. The CDR3 sequence is 15 residues long. Germline V gives CDR1 SGHDT, CDR2 YYEEEE. The CDR3 coding sequence is TGTGCCAGCAGCTTAGTACAGGGCGACACCGGGGAGCTGTTTTTT. Its protein is CASSLVQGDTGELFF. Full variable domain (outside the CDR3, taken from reference TRBV5-6 and TRBJ2-2): DAGVTQSPTHLIKTRGQQVTLRCSPKSGHDTVSWYQQALGQGPQFIFQYYEEEERQRGNFPDRFSGHQFPNYSSELNVNALLLGDSALYLCASSLVQGDTGELFFGEGSRLTVL.

This chain links TRBV28 with TRBJ1-1; maybe TRBD1 (6 bases). CDR3 size: 12 residues. V was clipped by 7 bases and J by 7 bases, with 13 bases between them. CDR1 and CDR2 from the germline V gene are MDHEN and SYDVKM. The CDR3 bases are TGTGCCAGCATGTCACAGGGCGGTGAAGCTTTCTTT. Residues: CASMSQGGEAFF.

This clone was seen a handful of times. The chain carries TRBV3-1 (or the pseudogene TRBV3-2) and TRBJ1-3; 7 bases are shared with TRBD1. The CDR3 runs 14 residues. After removal of 1 base from V and 6 bases from J, the junction contained 3 bases not matched to a gene. Germline loops: CDR1 LGHDT, CDR2 YNNKEL (reference sequence). CDR3 DNA sequence: TGTGCCAGCAGCCAAGTAGACAGGGTAAACACCATATATTTT. Its translation: CASSQVDRVNTIYF.

This chain joins TRBV5-4 and TRBJ2-3; TRBD2 matches 13 bases. Germline CDR1 reads SGHNT; CDR2 reads YYREEE (reference sequence). The V gene end was trimmed by 4 bases and the J gene end by 1 base; junction bases not matched to a gene: 12. This CDR3 has 19 residues. CDR3 nucleotides: TGTGCCAGCAGCAAGAAAGGAATAACTAGCGGGGGGGGCACAGATACGCAGTATTTT. This translates into CASSKKGITSGGGTDTQYF.

The chain uses TRBV10-1 and TRBJ2-5; a weak D match, TRBD1 (6 bases). CDR3 length: 13 residues. The V and J ends lost 4 bases and 2 bases respectively, with 8 bases between them. CDR1 is WNHNN, CDR2 SYGVQD, per germline (reference sequence). The CDR3 region is CASSVGGQETQYF. The DNA of the CDR3 is TGCGCCAGCAGTGTAGGGGGACAAGAGACCCAGTACTTC.

The V gene is TRBV10-1, the J gene TRBJ1-3, with D hard to call. The V gene's germline CDR1 is WNHNN and CDR2 SYGVQD (reference sequence). The CDR3 runs 13 residues. V shed 3 bases and J shed 6 bases, with 9 bases lying between them. The CDR3 bases are TGCGCCAGCAGTGACCTCGCAGAAAACACCATATATTTT. Its translation is CASSDLAENTIYF.

J is TRBJ2-1 and V is TRBV7-3; 7 bases map to TRBD1. The CDR3 covers 14 residues. The trim removed 5 bases at V and 8 bases at J, leaving 9 bases unmatched. Germline CDR1 SGHTA, CDR2 FQGTGA. The CDR3 sequence: CASSPTQGVDEQFF. Written as DNA, the CDR3 is TGTGCCAGCAGCCCGACTCAGGGGGTGGATGAGCAGTTCTTC. Full variable domain (outside the CDR3, taken from reference TRBV7-3 and TRBJ2-1): GAGVSQTPSNKVTEKGKYVELRCDPISGHTALYWYRQSLGQGPEFLIYFQGTGAADDSGLPNDRFFAVRPEGSVSTLKIQRTERGDSAVYLCASSPTQGVDEQFFGPGTRLTVL.

The V call is TRBV10-1, the J call TRBJ2-5; 9 bases agree with TRBD2. This CDR3 has 15 residues. V trimming: 4 bases; J trimming: 1 base; junction bases outside the gene matches: 4. From germline, CDR1 is WNHNN and CDR2 SYGVQD (reference sequence). CDR3 DNA sequence: TGCGCCAGCAGTGGTAGCGGGGGCCCCCAAGAGACCCAGTACTTC. It is translated as CASSGSGGPQETQYF.

The rearrangement links TRBV14 to TRBJ1-2; 9 nucleotides line up with TRBD1. V was pared by 4 bases and J by 7 bases, with 10 bases of the junction left unmatched. The CDR3 runs 15 residues. Germline V CDR1 and CDR2: SGHDN, FVKESK. The CDR3 here is CASSRDRVTFFGYTF. DNA for the CDR3: TGTGCCAGCAGCCGGGACAGGGTTACTTTTTTTGGCTACACCTTC.

The chain combines TRBV3-1 (or the pseudogene TRBV3-2) with TRBJ2-1; 10 bases match TRBD2. The CDR3 is made up of 15 amino acids. Germline V gives CDR1 LGHDT, CDR2 YNNKEL (reference sequence). Germline trimming cut 5 bases from V and 5 bases from J; bases unmatched to any gene: 6. Here the CDR3 DNA reads TGTGCCAGCAGCATTCGGACTAGCGGAAACAATGAGCAGTTCTTC. Translating it yields CASSIRTSGNNEQFF.

The gene calls are TRBV5-6 and TRBJ2-7; the D is unclear. The germline V and J ends were trimmed by 0 bases and 2 bases, with 6 bases remaining between them. The length of the CDR3 is 13 residues. In germline, CDR1 is SGHDT, CDR2 YYEEEE. The CDR3 sequence: CASSLEYTYEQYF. CDR3 bases: TGTGCCAGCAGCTTGGAGTACACCTACGAGCAGTACTTC.

V usage is TRBV5-1 and J usage is TRBJ2-2, with a tentative D call TRBD1 (5 bases). In germline, CDR1 is SGHRS, CDR2 YFSETQ. V lost 4 bases to trimming and J lost 1 base, with 8 bases between them. The CDR3 sequence is 14 residues long. CDR3 region: CASSIGQNTGELFF. The CDR3 coding sequence is TGCGCCAGCAGCATAGGACAGAACACCGGGGAGCTGTTTTTT.

V gene TRBV28 combines with J gene TRBJ1-3; D not certain. V lost 6 bases and J lost 0, with 12 bases in between. There are 15 residues in the CDR3. CDR1 and CDR2 (germline): MDHEN, SYDVKM. The CDR3: CASRGPAVSGNTIYF. CDR3 sequence (DNA): TGTGCCAGCAGAGGCCCAGCGGTCTCTGGAAACACCATATATTTT.

Note on this clone: Additional DNA sequences in this sample encode the identical CDR3. The chain has TRBV5-1 and TRBJ1-1; D call uncertain. V lost 4 bases and J 5 bases, leaving 6 bases between the germline ends. Germline-derived CDR1 and CDR2 are SGHRS and YFSETQ. The length of the CDR3 is 11 residues. CDR3 residues: CASSGRTEAFF. As DNA, the CDR3 is TGCGCCAGCAGCGGGAGGACTGAAGCTTTCTTT.

The count of this clone is one. The rearrangement uses TRBV6-5 and TRBJ1-5; 8 nucleotides match TRBD1. Germline loops: CDR1 MNHEY, CDR2 SVGAGI. V lost 6 bases, J lost 0 bases, and 4 bases stayed unmatched. CDR3 length: 15 amino acids. The CDR3 region is CASSRQGNSNQPQHF. The DNA for the CDR3 is TGTGCCAGCAGCAGACAGGGGAATAGCAATCAGCCCCAGCATTTT.

The J gene is TRBJ1-1, the V gene TRBV2; D is possibly TRBD1 (6 bases). Deletions cut 1 base from V and 7 bases from J, with 16 bases between. The CDR3 has 15 amino acids. CDR1 and CDR2 (germline): SNHLY, FYNNEI. The CDR3 is CASSEVRGPSIEAFF. CDR3 nucleotides: TGTGCCAGCAGTGAAGTCAGGGGACCTTCAATTGAAGCTTTCTTT.

The genes are TRBV7-6 and TRBJ2-6; D is perhaps TRBD1 (5 bases). Germline CDR1 SGHVS, CDR2 FNYEAQ. The CDR3 contains 16 residues. Between the trimmed V and J ends, which lost 1 base and 4 bases, there was a span of 11 bases. In DNA form, the CDR3 reads TGTGCCAGCAGCTTAGTCCAGGGTTCGGGGGCCAACGTCCTGACTTTC. Translation: CASSLVQGSGANVLTF.

The chain recombines TRBV19 with TRBJ1-6, with a possible D match to TRBD1 (5 bases). Germline-derived CDR1 and CDR2 are LNHDA and SQIVND (reference sequence). Between the trimmed V and J ends, which lost 7 bases and 11 bases, there was a span of 12 bases. The CDR3 loop spans 12 amino acids. CDR3 DNA sequence: TGTGCCAGTAAGGGGACTCTCGCACCCCTCCACTTT. Translated: CASKGTLAPLHF.

CDR3 sequence: CASSPLGTNDGYTF. CDR3 in DNA: TGTGCCAGCTCACCACTCGGGACAAACGATGGCTACACCTTC. This sequence joins TRBV18 and TRBJ1-2; tentatively, D is TRBD1 (6 bases). This CDR3 spans 14 amino acids. V was trimmed by 1 base and J by 6 bases, leaving 12 bases between them. The V gene's germline CDR1 is KGHSH and CDR2 LQKENI. The full variable domain, rest sourced from reference TRBV18 and TRBJ1-2, is NAGVMQNPRHLVRRRGQEARLRCSPMKGHSHVYWYRQLPEEGLKFMVYLQKENIIDESGMPKERFSAEFPKEGPSILRIQQVVRGDSAAYFCASSPLGTNDGYTFGSGTRLTVV.

The chain couples TRBV3-1 (or the pseudogene TRBV3-2) to TRBJ2-5; TRBD2 might be the D (7 bases). Germline loops: CDR1 LGHDT, CDR2 YNNKEL (reference sequence). V gave up 4 bases and J gave up 0 bases, with 18 bases separating them. The CDR3 has 17 residues. As DNA, the CDR3 is TGTGCCAGCAGCCCTACTAGGGGGGGCGGGGACCAAGAGACCCAGTACTTC. Translated, it gives CASSPTRGGGDQETQYF.

The CDR3 sequence: CSVASAGQGSHEQYF. DNA for the CDR3: TGCAGCGTTGCATCCGCGGGACAGGGGTCTCACGAGCAGTACTTC. The chain couples TRBV29-1 to TRBJ2-7; 10 positions match TRBD1. Germline CDR1 reads SQVTM; CDR2 reads ANQGSEA. V lost 4 bases, J lost 5 bases, and 11 bases stayed unmatched. This CDR3 is 15 amino acids long.

The genes are TRBV19 and TRBJ2-5; 13 bases are shared with TRBD2. The germline CDR1 and CDR2 sequences are LNHDA and SQIVND (reference sequence). Trimming took 5 bases from V and 6 from J; bases not matched to a gene: 6. CDR3 length equals 15 residues. In nucleotides, the CDR3 is TGTGCCAGTAGTCAACTAGCGGGGGGGCCCAAGACCCAGTACTTC. This encodes CASSQLAGGPKTQYF.

The chain is built from TRBV6-5 and TRBJ1-4; D gene unclear. The germline V gene encodes CDR1 MNHEY and CDR2 SVGAGI. The ends were cut back, 7 bases at V and 4 bases at J, with 10 bases in the middle. The CDR3 consists of 13 residues. Here the CDR3 DNA reads TGTGCCAGCATGCAGGCGATTAATGAAAAACTGTTTTTT. It yields the protein CASMQAINEKLFF.

The V gene is TRBV7-9, the J gene TRBJ1-4; 8 bases are a match to TRBD1. The V gene end was trimmed by 5 bases and the J gene end by 7 bases; junction bases not matched to a gene: 6. Germline CDR1 SEHNR, CDR2 FQNEAQ (reference sequence). The CDR3 totals 14 residues. CDR3 nucleotide sequence: TGTGCCAGCAGCCTAGGACAGGGAGGTGAAAAACTGTTTTTT. It specifies CASSLGQGGEKLFF.

The V gene is TRBV4-2, the J gene TRBJ1-1; 10 nucleotides agree with TRBD1. V dropped 3 bases and J dropped 2; count of bases not matched to a gene: 3. From germline, CDR1 is LGHNA and CDR2 YNFKEQ. This CDR3 has 15 residues. The CDR3 protein is CASSQDRGTNTEAFF. For the CDR3, the DNA is TGTGCCAGCAGCCAGGACAGGGGGACTAACACTGAAGCTTTCTTT.